Below are 8 T cell receptor beta chains sequenced from a single sample in a study of ipilimumab plus nivolumab after autologous stem cell transplantation. The protocol was immunoSEQ multiplex PCR, while the TCRdb copy is restricted to in-frame clones and leaves out a portion. The data contain fewer than 30,000 clones, roughly 86% of them singletons. The sequenced sample was PBMCs, obtained in a trial of ipilimumab plus nivolumab as post-transplant consolidation. The receptors originated from a male donor with diffuse large B-cell lymphoma.

V usage is TRBV5-4 and J usage is TRBJ1-4; 9 bases map to TRBD1. CDR3 length: 15 amino acids. From germline, CDR1 is SGHNT and CDR2 YYREEE (reference sequence). Germline trimming cut 4 bases from V and 6 bases from J; bases unmatched to any gene: 7. The DNA for the CDR3 is TGTGCCAGCAGCGTGGGACAGGGTAGGGATGAAAAACTGTTTTTT. Translating gives CASSVGQGRDEKLFF.

V usage is TRBV19 and J usage is TRBJ2-3, with a weak D call TRBD1 (6 bases). Germline V lookup: CDR1 LNHDA, CDR2 SQIVND (reference sequence). V was pared by 5 bases and J by 6 bases, with 18 bases between. The CDR3 totals 15 residues. The CDR3 DNA reads as TGTGCCAGTAGTGAGGACAGACCCACGCGGGATACGCAGTATTTT. Amino acids: CASSEDRPTRDTQYF.

The table lists this clone with a few counts. V gene TRBV9 combines with J gene TRBJ1-2; D might be TRBD1 (5 bases). From germline, CDR1 is SGDLS and CDR2 YYNGEE. The CDR3 is 15 residues long. The V end was cut by 0 bases, the J end by 7 bases, with 16 bases between. CDR3 protein: CASSVDGGLRGGYTF. As DNA, the CDR3 is TGTGCCAGCAGCGTAGATGGGGGATTAAGAGGTGGCTACACCTTC. The entire variable domain, with the rest obtained from reference TRBV9 and TRBJ1-2, is as follows: DSGVTQTPKHLITATGQRVTLRCSPRSGDLSVYWYQQSLDQGLQFLIQYYNGEERAKGNILERFSAQQFPDLHSELNLSSLELGDSALYFCASSVDGGLRGGYTFGSGTRLTVV.

The chain recombines TRBV7-8 with TRBJ1-2; TRBD1 might be the D (5 bases). Trimming took off 2 bases at V and 9 bases at J, with 10 bases between the two ends. The CDR3 has 12 amino acids. Germline-derived CDR1 and CDR2 are SGHVS and FQNEAQ. The CDR3 region has the DNA TGTGCCAGCAGCTTAAGGGAGGGGAGCTACACCTTC. Translation: CASSLREGSYTF. The full variable domain, rest sourced from reference TRBV7-8 and TRBJ1-2, is GAGVSQSPRYKVAKRGQDVALRCDPISGHVSLFWYQQALGQGPEFLTYFQNEAQLDKSGLPSDRFFAERPEGSVSTLKIQRTQQEDSAVYLCASSLREGSYTFGSGTRLTVV.

The chain is built from TRBV11-3 and TRBJ2-2; TRBD1 agrees at 7 bases. This CDR3 spans 15 amino acids. Germline V lookup: CDR1 SGHNT, CDR2 YENEEA. The V and J ends lost 4 bases and 1 base, in that order; junction bases with no gene match: 3. The DNA of the CDR3 is TGTGCCAGCAGCTCGGGACAGATGAACACCGGGGAGCTGTTTTTT. Translated: CASSSGQMNTGELFF.

The chain has TRBV7-2 and TRBJ2-7; D is perhaps TRBD1 (6 bases). The CDR3 covers 15 residues. V gave up 5 bases and J gave up 2 bases, with 16 bases separating them. Germline CDR1 reads SGHTA; CDR2 reads FQGNSA. CDR3 in DNA: TGTGCCAGCAGCCTCAGCTTGGACAGTACCTACGAGCAGTACTTC. It yields the protein CASSLSLDSTYEQYF.

The J gene is TRBJ2-7, the V gene TRBV10-3; D may be TRBD2 (7 bases). Germline CDR1 is ENHRY and CDR2 is SYGVKD. The CDR3 is 16 amino acids. V dropped 6 bases and J dropped 5 bases, with 23 bases sitting between them. The CDR3 region has the DNA TGTGCCATCAGCGTCGACAGGCCGGGGGGAGAGGACGAGCAGTACTTC. It translates to CAISVDRPGGEDEQYF.

The chain joins TRBV4-3 to TRBJ2-7; D perhaps matches TRBD2 (7 bases). The CDR3 is made up of 16 amino acids. V was pared by 5 bases and J by 2 bases, with 19 bases between. The V gene's germline CDR1 is LGHNA and CDR2 YSLEER. The chain's CDR3 is CASSMQKGGGPYEQYF. CDR3 DNA sequence: TGCGCCAGCAGCATGCAAAAGGGCGGGGGCCCCTACGAGCAGTACTTC.